Sequencing of this TCR beta chain was carried out in a study of blood T cell repertoires in COVID-19. Profiling relied on immunoSEQ multiplex PCR, and the TCRdb table lists in-frame clones only, not all of them. The sample shows roughly 200,000 clones, around nine tenths of them seen only once. The CDR3 totals 18 residues. Germline V gene sequence: CDR1 GTSNPN, CDR2 SVGIG (reference sequence). V lost 5 bases to trimming and J lost 0 bases; unmatched junction nucleotides: 14. The genes are TRBV30 and TRBJ1-3; TRBD1 aligns across 9 bases. This TCR came from a man aged 40-55 years with acute or convalescent COVID-19. The sequenced sample was peripheral blood. The CDR3 DNA reads as TGTGCCTGGGGCCGGGACAGGGCCTCTATCGTCTCTGGAAACACCATATATTTT. This gives the protein CAWGRDRASIVSGNTIYF.